This TCR beta chain was profiled in a study of cytomegalovirus exposure and HLA in healthy donors. Findings and limits, study-wide: Analyzed later, most CMV-associated TCR beta chains appeared HLA-restricted. Within an earlier analysis, most TCR beta V segments proved productive either about 90% or about 30% of the time.

This CDR3 has 14 residues. V was pared by 2 bases and J by 2 bases, with 10 bases between. Per the germline V gene, CDR1 is SEHNR and CDR2 is FQNEAQ (reference sequence). The PCR ran on 60 Vbeta and 13 Jbeta primers. Using immunoSEQ multiplex PCR, the repertoire was profiled, and TCRdb retains in-frame clones only, with some absent. This table holds about 200,000 clones, approximately 86% found once. With respect to this clone: No antigen is known for it.

Sequences were obtained from PBMCs. The J gene is TRBJ2-7, the V gene TRBV7-9; a possible D gene is TRBD1 (5 bases). The sequence derives from a woman under 30 in good health and CMV-seronegative. In DNA, the CDR3 is TGTGCCAGCAGCTTACCAGGGAATCCCTACGAGCAGTACTTC. It codes for CASSLPGNPYEQYF.